Reported below is one TCR beta chain. Its specificity is not known. The sample comes from a study of T cells in localized non-small cell lung cancer. Produced via immunoSEQ multiplex PCR; TCRdb's table is partial and in-frame only. The data hold 12,000 to 15,000 clones, with about four fifths observed a single time. Germline-derived CDR1 and CDR2 are LNHNV and YYDKDF (reference sequence). Trimming removed 3 bases from V and 5 bases from J, with 13 bases in between. CDR3 length: 14 residues. General study points: Density of T cells in blood, when higher, went with longer overall survival. Uninvolved adjacent lung showed higher T cell clonality than tumor. Appearing in adjacent lung were a median 57 of the top 100 tumor clones.

This chain joins TRBV15 and TRBJ1-2; D may be TRBD1 (5 bases). The starting material was peripheral blood, obtained before any cancer treatment. The clonotype was recovered from a female donor over 55 with stage I squamous cell lung carcinoma. CDR3 DNA sequence: TGTGCCACCAGCAGGGGACGATGGGGATATGGCTACACCTTC. Translating gives CATSRGRWGYGYTF.